One and the same sample provided the 26 T cell receptor beta chains below, sequenced in a study of T cell changes during pregnancy in multiple sclerosis. Generated by immunoSEQ multiplex PCR, the TCRdb table keeps only in-frame clones and is missing some. The table lists around 56,000 clones, about 90% of them singletons. This material consisted of CD4+ T cells from peripheral blood mononuclear cells, taken in the first trimester of pregnancy. These TCRs come from a female donor with multiple sclerosis, enrolled in a pregnancy study.

This chain connects TRBV9 to TRBJ2-1; 7 nucleotides agree with TRBD1. J gave up 2 bases and V 3 bases, and 8 bases lay outside the gene matches. Germline lookup yields CDR1 SGDLS and CDR2 YYNGEE. This CDR3 region has 16 residues. As DNA, the CDR3 is TGTGCCAGCAGCGCACCCGGGACAGAGCCCTACAATGAGCAGTTCTTC. Its translation is CASSAPGTEPYNEQFF.

The chain links TRBV19 to TRBJ2-5; D gene ambiguous. Germline V lookup: CDR1 LNHDA, CDR2 SQIVND (reference sequence). This CDR3 has 13 amino acids. V lost 3 bases and J lost 3, with 8 bases in between. In DNA, the CDR3 is TGTGCCAGTAGTATCTTACGAGAAGAGACCCAGTACTTC. Translated: CASSILREETQYF.

The chain couples TRBV7-2 to TRBJ2-7, with unresolved D. V lost 0 bases and J lost 2, with 8 bases in between. There are 14 residues in the CDR3. CDR1 SGHTA and CDR2 FQGNSA come from the germline V gene. CDR3 in DNA: TGTGCCAGCAGCTTAGCGCAGGCTGCCTACGAGCAGTACTTC. As protein: CASSLAQAAYEQYF.

The gene calls are TRBV5-6 and TRBJ1-2; D unclear. CDR1 is SGHDT, CDR2 YYEEEE, per germline. The V gene lost 0 bases and the J gene lost 8 bases, with 11 bases spanning the gap. There are 13 residues in the CDR3. The CDR3 loop is CASSLAGGFGYTF. CDR3 DNA: TGTGCCAGCAGCTTGGCCGGAGGTTTCGGCTACACCTTC.

This chain links TRBV7-8 with TRBJ1-4; weak D call: TRBD1 (6 bases). Per germline, CDR1 SGHVS and CDR2 FQNEAQ. V was pared by 1 base and J by 0 bases, with 18 bases between. This CDR3 is built from 19 residues. The CDR3 loop is CASSLVPQGGGATNEKLFF. DNA of the CDR3: TGTGCCAGCAGCTTAGTGCCACAGGGAGGGGGTGCAACTAATGAAAAACTGTTTTTT.

This chain uses TRBV7-9 with TRBJ2-7, with TRBD2 matching 10 bases. Germline V CDR1 and CDR2: SEHNR, FQNEAQ (reference sequence). The CDR3 extends over 14 amino acids. J was trimmed by 3 bases and V by 5 bases; bases with no gene match: 4. CDR3 nucleotides: TGTGCCAGCAGCCCCGGGACTAGCGTCTACGAGCAGTACTTC. Protein sequence: CASSPGTSVYEQYF.

V gene TRBV9 combines with J gene TRBJ1-4; no definite D call. V was pared by 0 bases and J by 3 bases, with 6 bases between. The CDR3 consists of 14 residues. The germline V gene has CDR1 SGDLS and CDR2 YYNGEE. CDR3 residues: CASSVAVSNEKLFF. The CDR3, as DNA: TGTGCCAGCAGCGTAGCCGTGTCTAATGAAAAACTGTTTTTT.

V and J are TRBV7-2 and TRBJ1-2, with 10 bases aligning to TRBD1. CDR1 and CDR2 (germline): SGHTA, FQGNSA. The CDR3 runs 15 residues. Trimming took 0 bases from V and 7 from J; bases not matched to a gene: 5. CDR3 protein: CASSLAGQGKGGYTF. For the CDR3, the DNA is TGTGCCAGCAGCTTAGCGGGACAGGGGAAGGGTGGCTACACCTTC.

The chain is built from TRBV9 and TRBJ2-2, with 7 bases aligning to TRBD1. The CDR3 totals 14 residues. The V gene end was trimmed by 4 bases and the J gene end by 6 bases; junction bases not matched to a gene: 6. Germline-derived CDR1 and CDR2 are SGDLS and YYNGEE. The CDR3 sequence is CASSIPQGAGELFF. CDR3 nucleotide sequence: TGTGCCAGCAGCATCCCTCAGGGGGCCGGGGAGCTGTTTTTT.

The rearrangement joins TRBV10-3 to TRBJ2-1, with 11 bases matching TRBD2. The ends lost 4 bases at V and 4 bases at J; junction bases unmatched: 12. The CDR3 has 18 residues. CDR1 and CDR2 (germline): ENHRY, SYGVKD. CDR3 sequence reads: CAISASGLAGGTYNEQFF. CDR3 sequence (DNA): TGTGCCATCAGTGCTTCTGGCCTAGCGGGGGGTACATACAATGAGCAGTTCTTC.

This clone was recorded once. This rearrangement joins TRBV7-2 to TRBJ1-1; weak D call: TRBD1 (5 bases). Germline-derived CDR1 and CDR2 are SGHTA and FQGNSA. The CDR3 runs to 15 residues. The V gene lost 1 base and the J gene lost 0 bases, with 9 bases spanning the gap. CDR3 in amino acids: CASSLGRVMNTEAFF. The CDR3 DNA follows: TGTGCCAGCAGCTTAGGCAGGGTTATGAACACTGAAGCTTTCTTT.

The rearrangement links TRBV5-1 to TRBJ1-3, with D possibly matching TRBD1 (6 bases). Per the germline V gene, CDR1 is SGHRS and CDR2 is YFSETQ. V was trimmed by 4 bases and J by 4 bases, leaving 15 bases between them. CDR3 length: 15 residues. The CDR3 reads CASSVDSSPGNTIYF. CDR3 DNA: TGCGCCAGCAGCGTGGACAGCTCGCCCGGAAACACCATATATTTT.

This clone was counted a few times. V is TRBV4-2 and J is TRBJ2-3; TRBD2 matches at 10 bases. The CDR3 consists of 19 residues. Per the germline V gene, CDR1 is LGHNA and CDR2 is YNFKEQ. With 1 base clipped from V and 2 bases from J, the junction kept 12 bases outside the gene matches. This chain's CDR3 is CASSQGLNSGGTDTDTQYF. The CDR3, as DNA: TGTGCCAGCAGCCAAGGTTTGAATAGCGGGGGGACTGACACAGATACGCAGTATTTT.

The J gene is TRBJ1-4, the V gene TRBV5-4; possibly TRBD1 for D (6 bases). Between the trimmed V and J ends, which lost 3 bases and 2 bases, there was a span of 11 bases. This CDR3 has 15 amino acids. Per germline, CDR1 SGHNT and CDR2 YYREEE (reference sequence). CDR3 in amino acids: CASSYQTGTNEKLFF. The CDR3 DNA sequence: TGTGCCAGCAGCTACCAAACAGGGACTAATGAAAAACTGTTTTTT.

This clone showed up just once. V gene TRBV25-1 combines with J gene TRBJ1-1, with TRBD1 matching 10 bases. With 10 bases clipped from V and 0 bases from J, the junction kept 5 bases outside the gene matches. The CDR3 extends over 14 amino acids. CDR1 and CDR2 from the germline V gene are MGHDK and SYGVNS. The CDR3 nucleotides read TGTGCCACCTGGACAGGGGGATTGAACACTGAAGCTTTCTTT. The encoded protein is CATWTGGLNTEAFF.

This rearrangement joins TRBV6-1 to TRBJ1-1; 9 nucleotides align to TRBD1. CDR3 length: 16 residues. V trimming: 2 bases; J trimming: 0 bases; junction bases outside the gene matches: 4. Looked up from germline, CDR1 is MNHNS and CDR2 is SASEGT. CDR3 nucleotides: TGTGCCAGCAGTGAAACAGGGGGCGCCTTGAACACTGAAGCTTTCTTT. Translating gives CASSETGGALNTEAFF.

V gene TRBV6-5 combines with J gene TRBJ1-4; no reliable D call. Germline CDR1 reads MNHEY; CDR2 reads SVGAGI. Trimming cost V 4 bases and J 4 bases, with 10 bases left between them. The CDR3 sequence is 14 residues long. CDR3 amino acids: CASSSLRNNEKLFF. The CDR3 coding sequence is TGTGCCAGCAGTTCCCTGAGGAATAATGAAAAACTGTTTTTT.

The chain links TRBV4-2 to TRBJ2-3; 8 bases line up with TRBD2. CDR1 is LGHNA, CDR2 YNFKEQ, per germline. The CDR3 runs 14 residues. The V and J ends lost 4 bases and 4 bases, in that order; junction bases with no gene match: 4. The CDR3 DNA is TGTGCCAGCAGCCCCGGGGGGGGTGCAGATACGCAGTATTTT. This codes for CASSPGGGADTQYF.

The J gene is TRBJ2-1, the V gene TRBV4-2; 12 bases fit TRBD2. This CDR3 is built from 16 residues. V trimming: 5 bases; J trimming: 7 bases; junction bases outside the gene matches: 9. Germline assignment: CDR1 LGHNA and CDR2 YNFKEQ. The chain's CDR3 is CASSTGLAGGVNEQFF. The DNA for the CDR3 is TGTGCCAGCAGCACGGGGCTAGCGGGGGGGGTTAATGAGCAGTTCTTC.

J is TRBJ2-7 and V is TRBV9, with a possible D match to TRBD1 (6 bases). This CDR3 is built from 14 residues. CDR1 is SGDLS and CDR2 is YYNGEE in the germline V gene. V was pared by 3 bases and J by 3 bases, with 13 bases between. CDR3 sequence (DNA): TGTGCCAGCAGCGCGGGGACACACAACTACGAGCAGTACTTC. Translated: CASSAGTHNYEQYF.

This rearrangement joins TRBV2 to TRBJ2-1, with D possibly TRBD1 on 6 matching bases. V dropped 7 bases and J dropped 9 bases, with 10 bases sitting between them. CDR1 and CDR2 from the germline V gene are SNHLY and FYNNEI. The length of the CDR3 is 11 residues. This chain's CDR3 is CASTVGGEQFF. The CDR3, as DNA: TGTGCCAGCACGGTAGGGGGTGAGCAGTTCTTC.

This clone was found once. V usage is TRBV7-2 and J usage is TRBJ2-3; 8 bases match TRBD2. J was trimmed by 7 bases and V by 1 base; bases with no gene match: 13. The V gene's germline CDR1 is SGHTA and CDR2 FQGNSA. This CDR3 contains 17 residues. CDR3 sequence reads: CASSLVGSGAQRYTQYF. CDR3 nucleotides: TGTGCCAGCAGCTTAGTAGGTAGCGGGGCCCAACGATATACGCAGTATTTT.

The V gene is TRBV30, the J gene TRBJ2-5; D possibly corresponds to TRBD1 (5 bases). This CDR3 comprises 13 residues. Trimming cost V 5 bases and J 4 bases, with 14 bases left between them. Germline CDR1 GTSNPN, CDR2 SVGIG (reference sequence). As DNA, the CDR3 is TGTGCCTGGTCCGACCCAGGGATAGAGACCCAGTACTTC. Amino acids: CAWSDPGIETQYF.

The V call is TRBV19, the J call TRBJ2-2; D call uncertain. Germline loops: CDR1 LNHDA, CDR2 SQIVND (reference sequence). Trimming cost V 3 bases and J 8 bases, with 10 bases left between them. The CDR3 runs 13 residues. The CDR3 sequence: CASSIVSGGELFF. DNA of the CDR3: TGTGCCAGTAGTATTGTGTCCGGGGGGGAGCTGTTTTTT.

This clone was detected only once. The chain carries TRBV10-3 and TRBJ1-2, with TRBD1 identical over 8 bases. The CDR3 contains 14 residues. Trimming took 6 bases from V and 8 from J; bases not matched to a gene: 11. Germline V gene data show CDR1 as ENHRY and CDR2 as SYGVKD. The CDR3 DNA follows: TGTGCCATCAGCGAGATTGGACAGGGTGTGGGCTACACCTTC. Translation: CAISEIGQGVGYTF.

Worth noting for this clone: Germline and junction disagree at one end, which may indicate a read error. The rearrangement joins TRBV7-2 to TRBJ2-3, with a tentative D call TRBD2 (6 bases). CDR3 size: 15 residues. CDR1 and CDR2 (germline): SGHTA, FQGNSA. The CDR3 loop reads CASSLAAGTTDTQYF. The CDR3, as DNA: TGTGCCAGCAGCCTAGCAGCGGGCACCACAGATACGCAGTATTTT.